This entry features one T cell receptor (beta chain) sequence. These data are taken from a study of blood T cell repertoires in COVID-19. Overall study context: Sources were T cells, B-cell-depleted T cells, or PBMCs; the material itself was cDNA or gDNA.

Germline assignment: CDR1 SGHDT and CDR2 YYEEEE. V dropped 0 bases and J dropped 4 bases, with 10 bases sitting between them. The CDR3 runs to 14 residues. How the authors handled the data: Nucleated cell number was recorded as an estimate derived from reference gene primer amplification. TCRdb's table, derived via immunoSEQ multiplex PCR, lists solely in-frame clones and lacks some. The V and J calls and the clone size are those of that table, but D and trimming were determined from the DNA. Of about 200,000 clones in the sample, 86% were seen once. Sequencing was carried out using peripheral blood. V gene TRBV5-6 combines with J gene TRBJ1-1, with D hard to call. The TCR comes from a man aged 25 to 40 who had recovered from COVID-19. CDR3 coding DNA: TGTGCCAGCAGCTTGGGAGGGAGAGGCACTGAAGCTTTCTTT. Translating it yields CASSLGGRGTEAFF.